The 24 T cell receptor beta chains below come from one sample, sequenced in a study of T cells in Graves' hyperthyroidism and ophthalmopathy. Template material for amplifying TCR beta CDR3 regions consisted of RNA transcripts. The study used the HTBI primer set for a first-round RT-PCR of the TCR CDR3. TCRdb re-called the multiplex PCR reads with MiXCR, one entry per CDR3 protein. The table includes 35,000 to 45,000 distinct CDR3 sequences, around 50% detected once. Sequencing was carried out using blood. Source of these receptors: a woman aged 50 to 60 with Graves' hyperthyroidism that later progressed to Graves' ophthalmopathy.

By frequency in the sample, this clonotype is medium-sized (0.01 to 0.1%). The rearrangement links TRBV7-2 to TRBJ2-1; 9 bases line up with TRBD2. Germline CDR1 is SGHTA and CDR2 is FQGNSA. The CDR3 is made up of 12 amino acids. The DNA for the CDR3 is TGTGGGGCGGGAGGGCCCAACAATGAGCAGTTCTTC. It specifies CGAGGPNNEQFF.

This clonotype has a count of ten or more. The DNA of the CDR3 is TGTGCCAGCAGTTACACCCGGGCTAGTCAATCCACAGATACGCAGTATTTT. It encodes CASSYTRASQSTDTQYF. The V call is TRBV6-2 or TRBV6-3, the J call TRBJ2-3; unclear D gene. Germline V lookup: CDR1 MNHEY, CDR2 SVGEGT. V lost 2 bases to trimming and J lost 2 bases, with 17 bases between them. This CDR3 comprises 17 residues.

This clonotype occurred many times. J is TRBJ2-2 and V is TRBV11-3; tentatively, D is TRBD1 (6 bases). CDR3 size: 17 residues. Looked up from germline, CDR1 is SGHNT and CDR2 is YENEEA. V was pared by 1 base and J by 4 bases, with 16 bases between. The CDR3 DNA reads as TGTGCCAGCAGCTTAGGGGCAGATACAGGGTCCACCGGGGAGCTGTTTTTT. Protein product: CASSLGADTGSTGELFF.

This clonotype was recorded many times. This chain joins TRBV9 and TRBJ1-4; D remains unclear. V lost 0 bases and J 4 bases, leaving 13 bases between the germline ends. Germline CDR1 and CDR2: SGDLS and YYNGEE. This CDR3 region has 16 residues. The CDR3 DNA reads TGTGCCAGCAGCGTAGCGGGATCAACTTATAATGAAAAACTGTTTTTT. It is translated as CASSVAGSTYNEKLFF.

On this clonotype itself: The junction differs from germline at one of its ends, possibly a read error. The chain combines TRBV19 with TRBJ1-5, with D uncertain. Germline CDR1 and CDR2: LNHDA and SQIVND (reference sequence). The CDR3 extends over 14 amino acids. The CDR3 reads CATLAGDYNEPQHF. The CDR3 DNA reads TGTGCCACACTAGCGGGAGACTACAATGAGCCCCAGCATTTT. The whole variable domain, filled in from reference TRBV19 and TRBJ1-5, reads DGGITQSPKYLFRKEGQNVTLSCEQNLNHDAMYWYRQDPGQGLRLIYYSQIVNDFQKGDIAEGYSVSREKKESFPLTVTSAQKNPTAFYLCATLAGDYNEPQHFGDGTRLSIL.

This clonotype ranks as medium-sized. In DNA form, the CDR3 reads TGCAGTGCCCCGACCCGAGGAAACTCTGGGGCCAACGTCCTGACTTTC. This sequence encodes CSAPTRGNSGANVLTF. V usage is TRBV20-1 and J usage is TRBJ2-6; D remains unclear. The CDR3 covers 16 residues. The ends were cut back, 6 bases at V and 0 bases at J, with 15 bases in the middle. The germline gives CDR1 DFQATT, CDR2 SNEGSKA (reference sequence).

V is TRBV19 and J is TRBJ1-1, with no clear D. CDR3 length: 15 residues. The V gene lost 2 bases and the J gene lost 6 bases, with 16 bases spanning the gap. Germline V gene sequence: CDR1 LNHDA, CDR2 SQIVND (reference sequence). The CDR3 sequence: CASSIRGIGYPEAFF. Here the CDR3 DNA reads TGTGCCAGTAGTATACGAGGCATAGGGTACCCTGAAGCTTTCTTT. The whole variable domain, remainder taken from reference TRBV19 and TRBJ1-1, is DGGITQSPKYLFRKEGQNVTLSCEQNLNHDAMYWYRQDPGQGLRLIYYSQIVNDFQKGDIAEGYSVSREKKESFPLTVTSAQKNPTAFYLCASSIRGIGYPEAFFGQGTRLTVV.

This clonotype was detected ten times or more. The chain employs TRBV9 and TRBJ1-3; D may be TRBD1 (5 bases). The CDR3 covers 17 residues. Germline loops: CDR1 SGDLS, CDR2 YYNGEE. With 0 bases removed from V and 0 bases from J, the gap between germline ends came to 13 bases. The CDR3 sequence: CASSVVGEPISGNTIYF. CDR3 DNA: TGTGCCAGCAGCGTAGTAGGGGAGCCCATCTCTGGAAACACCATATATTTT.

This clonotype has at least ten counts. V gene TRBV9 combines with J gene TRBJ1-2; D not resolved. Germline CDR1 SGDLS, CDR2 YYNGEE. V gave up 2 bases and J gave up 1 base, with 3 bases separating them. The CDR3 spans 12 residues. CDR3 region: CASSVSNYGYTF. Written as DNA, the CDR3 is TGTGCCAGCAGCGTCAGTAACTATGGCTACACCTTC.

This clonotype appeared many times. The gene calls are TRBV3-1 and TRBJ1-2; D gene uncertain. Germline assignment: CDR1 LGHDT and CDR2 YNNKEL (reference sequence). The ends were cut back, 3 bases at V and 4 bases at J, with 9 bases in the middle. The CDR3 is 13 residues long. The CDR3 region is CASSQTSSYGYTF. The CDR3 region has the DNA TGTGCCAGCAGCCAGACAAGTAGCTATGGCTACACCTTC.

This clonotype occurred many times. The genes are TRBV11-3 and TRBJ2-7, with 7 bases fitting TRBD1. Germline CDR1 reads SGHNT; CDR2 reads YENEEA. The CDR3 is 15 amino acids. With 2 bases clipped from V and 3 bases from J, the junction kept 7 bases outside the gene matches. The CDR3 loop is CASSLRGTAFYEQYF. The CDR3 DNA is TGTGCCAGCAGCTTAAGGGGGACAGCCTTCTACGAGCAGTACTTC.

This clonotype has ten or more counts. The chain employs TRBV5-1 and TRBJ1-2, with D possibly being TRBD1 (6 bases). Trimming cost V 2 bases and J 3 bases, with 11 bases left between them. The germline V gene has CDR1 SGHRS and CDR2 YFSETQ. CDR3 size: 14 residues. The CDR3 here is CASSFVRGDYGYTF. The CDR3 DNA follows: TGCGCCAGCAGCTTTGTGAGGGGGGACTATGGCTACACCTTC.

About this clonotype: Since the CDR3 does not end with the conserved phenylalanine or tryptophan, this likely comes from a read error. Because the CDR3's place on the DNA is in doubt, the DNA is left out and the CDR3 is given as listed by TCRdb. The J gene is TRBJ1-1, the V gene TRBV27; TRBD1, the D gene given by the table, was not confirmed from the DNA. A total of 11 residues make up the CDR3, ends included. The germline gives CDR1 MNHEY, CDR2 SMNVEV (reference sequence). CDR3 loop: CASSPQTGGFY.

This clonotype was seen many times. This chain joins TRBV5-1 and TRBJ2-5; TRBD2 might be the D (6 bases). The CDR3 is 15 amino acids. Germline-derived CDR1 and CDR2 are SGHRS and YFSETQ. Trimming took off 3 bases at V and 1 base at J, with 13 bases between the two ends. The CDR3 coding sequence is TGCGCCAGCAGCTCGGGACTCCGAGGCCAAGAGACCCAGTACTTC. It codes for CASSSGLRGQETQYF.

This clonotype was seen many times. The chain couples TRBV11-2 to TRBJ1-1; tentative D call: TRBD1 (5 bases). From germline, CDR1 is SGHAT and CDR2 FQNNGV. Trimming pared 0 bases from V and 4 bases from J, leaving 12 bases between. The CDR3 consists of 15 residues. Written as DNA, the CDR3 is TGTGCCAGCAGCTTAGAGCTCCGGGGGGGCACTGAAGCTTTCTTT. The encoded protein is CASSLELRGGTEAFF.

The chain employs TRBV6-2 or TRBV6-3 and TRBJ2-1, with unresolved D. Germline loops: CDR1 MNHEY, CDR2 SVGEGT. The CDR3 covers 11 residues. The V end was cut by 7 bases, the J end by 9 bases, with 10 bases between. DNA of the CDR3: TGTGCCAGCATGGGCGTCACTGAGCAGTTCTTC. The encoded protein is CASMGVTEQFF.

This chain joins TRBV30 and TRBJ1-4; a weak D match, TRBD1 (5 bases). With 0 bases removed from V and 17 bases from J, the gap between germline ends came to 25 bases. Germline CDR1 and CDR2: GTSNPN and SVGIG (reference sequence). This CDR3 region has 15 residues. The CDR3 protein is CAWSVRGTGRPLAFF. CDR3 sequence (DNA): TGTGCCTGGAGTGTACGGGGGACGGGTCGACCGTTGGCATTTTTT.

Details on this clonotype: Being one base from a much bigger clone, this may be a read error. The chain links TRBV6-4 to TRBJ1-3; the match to TRBD1 covers 7 bases. CDR3 length: 15 residues. The germline CDR1 and CDR2 sequences are MRHNA and SNTAGT. J gave up 1 base and V 6 bases, and 6 bases lay outside the gene matches. The CDR3 is CASRQRTGSGNTIYF. The CDR3 region has the DNA TGTGCCAGCAGACAGAGGACAGGATCTGGAAACACCATATATTTT.

CDR3 DNA: TGTGCCACCACTTCTAGCGGGTCCTACGAGCAGTACTTC. Translated, it gives CATTSSGSYEQYF. The V gene is TRBV24-1, the J gene TRBJ2-7; 8 nucleotides line up with TRBD2. V was clipped by 8 bases and J by 1 base; unmatched bases: 3. CDR1 is KGHDR, CDR2 SFDVKD, per germline. This CDR3 is built from 13 residues.

In this sample, this clonotype turned up many times. This chain joins TRBV2 and TRBJ1-4; D possibly corresponds to TRBD1 (6 bases). Trimming took 7 bases from V and 3 from J, leaving 15 bases between them. In germline, CDR1 is SNHLY, CDR2 FYNNEI. This CDR3 spans 15 amino acids. The CDR3 sequence: CASTLQGPPNEKLFF. DNA of the CDR3: TGTGCCAGCACTTTACAGGGCCCTCCTAATGAAAAACTGTTTTTT. The full variable domain, with the rest looked up from reference TRBV2 and TRBJ1-4, is EPEVTQTPSHQVTQMGQEVILRCVPISNHLYFYWYRQILGQKVEFLVSFYNNEISEKSEIFDDQFSVERPDGSNFTLKIRSTKLEDSAMYFCASTLQGPPNEKLFFGSGTQLSVL.

In this sample, this clonotype turned up many times. The CDR3 DNA sequence: TGTGCCAGCAGCTTCGACGGGGGCGCGGGAAAACTGTTTTTT. Protein product: CASSFDGGAGKLFF. The chain has TRBV5-6 and TRBJ1-4; D perhaps matches TRBD1 (6 bases). V lost 2 bases, J lost 10 bases, and 15 bases lay in between. The CDR3 extends over 14 amino acids. CDR1 is SGHDT and CDR2 is YYEEEE in the germline V gene.

This clonotype was counted a single time. The V call is TRBV29-1, the J call TRBJ2-4, with D perhaps TRBD2 (5 bases). CDR3 length equals 14 residues. Looked up from germline, CDR1 is SQVTM and CDR2 is ANQGSEA. The CDR3 DNA reads as TGCAGTGTAGAGGGTTCGGGGGCCAAAAACATTCAGTACTTC. Its protein is CSVEGSGAKNIQYF. The whole variable domain, remainder taken from reference TRBV29-1 and TRBJ2-4, is SAVISQKPSRDICQRGTSLTIQCQVDSQVTMMFWYRQQPGQSLTLIATANQGSEATYESGFVIDKFPISRPNLTFSTLTVSNMSPEDSSIYLCSVEGSGAKNIQYFGAGTRLSVL.

The sample holds many counts of this clonotype. The V gene is TRBV2, the J gene TRBJ2-7, with D perhaps given as TRBD1 or TRBD2 (5 bases each). Germline V gene data show CDR1 as SNHLY and CDR2 as FYNNEI. V lost 6 bases and J 5 bases, leaving 14 bases between the germline ends. This CDR3 contains 13 residues. The CDR3 sequence: CASRTGTSDEQYF. The DNA of the CDR3 is TGTGCCAGCAGGACCGGGACCTCGGACGAGCAGTACTTC. Combining the CDR3 with reference TRBV2 and TRBJ2-7 gives the whole variable domain EPEVTQTPSHQVTQMGQEVILRCVPISNHLYFYWYRQILGQKVEFLVSFYNNEISEKSEIFDDQFSVERPDGSNFTLKIRSTKLEDSAMYFCASRTGTSDEQYFGPGTRLTVT.

The CDR3 here is CASSLTEAFF. CDR3 nucleotides: TGTGCCAGCAGCTTAACTGAAGCTTTCTTT. The J gene is TRBJ1-1, the V gene TRBV7-3; D unresolved. CDR3 size: 10 residues. CDR1 and CDR2 (germline): SGHTA, FQGTGA. The V end was cut by 0 bases, the J end by 7 bases, with 0 bases between. The full variable domain, its missing parts supplied by reference TRBV7-3 and TRBJ1-1, is GAGVSQTPSNKVTEKGKYVELRCDPISGHTALYWYRQSLGQGPEFLIYFQGTGAADDSGLPNDRFFAVRPEGSVSTLKIQRTERGDSAVYLCASSLTEAFFGQGTRLTVV.